This T cell receptor (beta chain) was recovered during a study of shared clonotypes between healthy human individuals. As concerns this clone: This sample includes further DNA sequences coding for the same CDR3.

V shed 2 bases and J shed 0 bases, with 8 bases lying between them. The CDR3 has 15 residues. Germline values: CDR1 MNHEY, CDR2 SVGAGI. TCRdb's table, derived via immunoSEQ multiplex PCR, lists solely in-frame clones and lacks some. The sample has approximately 1.5 million clones, around 98% seen once; the top ten hold 0.4% to 0.55%. This chain links TRBV6-5 with TRBJ2-1; tentative D call: TRBD1 (6 bases). The origin of this receptor is a man aged 25 to 40 in good health. Sequencing was performed on naive CD4+ T cells sorted from blood. Subset: CD45RA+ positively selected. The CDR3 reads CASSYRRGSYNEQFF. CDR3 sequence (DNA): TGTGCCAGCAGTTACCGCAGGGGCTCCTACAATGAGCAGTTCTTC.